What follows are 2 T cell receptor beta chains derived from one specimen sequenced in a study of blood T cell repertoires in COVID-19. Method: immunoSEQ multiplex PCR; TCRdb's copy keeps in-frame clones and lacks some. The sample carries approximately 270,000 clones, approximately 90% recorded once. Specimen: PBMCs or T cells enriched from blood (not recorded which). The receptors originated from a man in his forties who had recovered from COVID-19.

The V gene is TRBV4-1, the J gene TRBJ1-3; 12 bases align to TRBD1. After removal of 1 base from V and 3 bases from J, the junction contained 10 bases not matched to a gene. Germline values: CDR1 MGHRA, CDR2 YSYEKL. This CDR3 comprises 19 residues. CDR3 nucleotide sequence: TGCGCCAGCAGCCAAGGTCCCGGGACAGGGGGCGCCGGTGGAAACACCATATATTTT. Its translation: CASSQGPGTGGAGGNTIYF.

V gene TRBV7-9 combines with J gene TRBJ1-1; a weak D match, TRBD1 (5 bases). The CDR3 is 15 residues long. V shed 5 bases and J shed 2 bases, with 15 bases lying between them. Germline V lookup: CDR1 SEHNR, CDR2 FQNEAQ (reference sequence). CDR3 sequence: CASSANFDRNTEAFF. As DNA, the CDR3 is TGTGCCAGCAGCGCAAACTTTGACAGAAACACTGAAGCTTTCTTT.